The source of this TCR beta chain is a study of T-cell memory formation after mild COVID-19. Notes on the study in general: Prior to infection, memory already included some responding clones, suggesting cross-reactive memory joined. Contracting clones localized mainly to CM and EM when CD4+ and mainly to EMRA when CD8+.

The TCR alpha and TCR beta cDNA libraries, bearing sample barcodes and UMIs, were generated by 5'RACE using constant-segment primers. One entry per CDR3 protein, called by TCRdb with MiXCR from the 5' RACE reads. Among about 190,000 distinct CDR3 sequences, about 11% were seen once, and the ten largest hold approximately 3%. In the case of this clonotype: Its matching antigen is unknown.

The V gene end was trimmed by 3 bases and the J gene end by 4 bases; junction bases not matched to a gene: 9. Germline V CDR1 and CDR2: SGHRS, YFSETQ. The CDR3 extends over 16 amino acids. Material: PBMCs or a T cell subset sorted from them (not recorded which). The V and J genes are TRBV5-1 and TRBJ2-1; 8 bases are shared with TRBD2. This TCR was sampled from a man between 18 and 29 years old who had mild COVID-19 (a few samples of this study predate the infection). Cell type and time point are not known. The CDR3 sequence is CASSSGTSGAYNEQFF. In DNA form, the CDR3 reads TGCGCCAGCAGCTCGGGCACTAGCGGTGCTTACAATGAGCAGTTCTTC.